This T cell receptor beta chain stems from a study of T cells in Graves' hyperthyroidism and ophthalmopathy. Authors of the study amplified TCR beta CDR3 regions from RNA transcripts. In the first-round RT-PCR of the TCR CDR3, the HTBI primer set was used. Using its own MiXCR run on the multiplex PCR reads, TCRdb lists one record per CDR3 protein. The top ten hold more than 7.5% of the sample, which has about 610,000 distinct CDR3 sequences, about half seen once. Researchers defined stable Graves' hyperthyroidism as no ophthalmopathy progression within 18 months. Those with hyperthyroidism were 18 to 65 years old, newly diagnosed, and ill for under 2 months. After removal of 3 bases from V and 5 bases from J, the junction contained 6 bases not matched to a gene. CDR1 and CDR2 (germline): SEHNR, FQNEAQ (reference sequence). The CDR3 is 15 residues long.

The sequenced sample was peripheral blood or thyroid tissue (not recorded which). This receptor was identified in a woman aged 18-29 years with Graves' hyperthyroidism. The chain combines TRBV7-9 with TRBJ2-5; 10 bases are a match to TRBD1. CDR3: CASSFRTGGFETQYF. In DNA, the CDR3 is TGTGCCAGCAGCTTCCGGACAGGGGGTTTCGAGACCCAGTACTTC.